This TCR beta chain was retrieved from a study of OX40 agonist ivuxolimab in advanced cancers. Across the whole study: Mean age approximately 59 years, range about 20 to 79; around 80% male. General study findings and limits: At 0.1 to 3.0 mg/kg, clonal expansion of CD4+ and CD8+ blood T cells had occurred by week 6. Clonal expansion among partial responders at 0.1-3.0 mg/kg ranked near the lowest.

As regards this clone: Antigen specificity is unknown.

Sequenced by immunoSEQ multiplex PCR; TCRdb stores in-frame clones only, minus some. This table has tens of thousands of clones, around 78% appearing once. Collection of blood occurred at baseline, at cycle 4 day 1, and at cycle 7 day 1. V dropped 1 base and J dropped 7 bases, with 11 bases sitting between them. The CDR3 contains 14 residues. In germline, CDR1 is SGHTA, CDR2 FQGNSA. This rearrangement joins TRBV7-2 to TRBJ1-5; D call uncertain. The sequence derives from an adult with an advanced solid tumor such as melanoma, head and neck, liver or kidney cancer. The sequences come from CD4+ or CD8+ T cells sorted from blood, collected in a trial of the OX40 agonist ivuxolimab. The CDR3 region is CASSLEGGFQPQHF. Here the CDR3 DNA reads TGTGCCAGCAGCTTAGAAGGAGGGTTCCAGCCCCAGCATTTT.